These 8 T cell receptor beta chains share one sample of origin, sequenced in a study of blood T cell repertoires in COVID-19 (TCRdb year 2020). Receptors were amplified or captured by the immunoSEQ multiplex PCR assay. What TCRdb holds here is the immuneACCESS table cut down to in-frame rearrangements. Part of the clones is not present; checked against another copy, under half of the missing clones reflect an unresolved V gene, and the others are unexplained. This sample lists over 60,000 clones; 90% were detected once. The ten largest account for about 15% of the sample. The sample was peripheral blood. The receptors were gathered from a woman older than 75 with active or convalescent COVID-19.

This chain connects TRBV6-5 to TRBJ1-5; the D is unclear. Germline CDR1 reads MNHEY; CDR2 reads SVGAGI. The CDR3 spans 15 residues. V dropped 6 bases and J dropped 0 bases, with 12 bases sitting between them. The CDR3: CASRRFYNSNQPQHF. The CDR3 region has the DNA TGTGCCAGCAGGCGGTTCTACAATAGCAATCAGCCCCAGCATTTT.

The chain employs TRBV6-5 and TRBJ2-1; 7 positions agree with TRBD1. Germline V gives CDR1 MNHEY, CDR2 SVGAGI. There are 15 residues in the CDR3. Trimming cost V 10 bases and J 9 bases; bases outside gene matches: 18. The CDR3 region is CATFSSGQIGFEQFF. The DNA of the CDR3 is TGTGCCACCTTCTCCTCGGGACAGATCGGGTTTGAGCAGTTCTTC.

In its sample, this clone was seen a few times. The V and J genes are TRBV9 and TRBJ1-3; possibly TRBD1 for D (6 bases). Per germline, CDR1 SGDLS and CDR2 YYNGEE. V lost 0 bases and J 0 bases, leaving 7 bases between the germline ends. CDR3 length: 15 residues. This CDR3 is CASSVEGGSGNTIYF. CDR3 in DNA: TGTGCCAGCAGCGTAGAAGGGGGCTCTGGAAACACCATATATTTT.

The chain uses TRBV14 and TRBJ1-5; D ambiguous. The CDR3 runs to 18 residues. Trimming left V 0 bases short and J 9 bases short, with 24 bases between. The germline V gene has CDR1 SGHDN and CDR2 FVKESK. The CDR3 coding sequence is TGTGCCAGCAGCCAAGACCCCGGGGATGCCCTGCCGAGCCGGCCCCAGCATTTT. Translated, it gives CASSQDPGDALPSRPQHF.

This clone was recorded once. The gene calls are TRBV6-2 or TRBV6-3 and TRBJ2-3; perhaps TRBD1 as D (5 bases). The CDR3 contains 14 residues. V was trimmed by 5 bases and J by 5 bases, leaving 14 bases between them. From germline, CDR1 is MNHEY and CDR2 SVGEGT. The CDR3: CASSRQGWGDTQYF. As DNA, the CDR3 is TGTGCCAGCAGTCGGCAGGGATGGGGAGATACGCAGTATTTT.

V and J are TRBV6-6 and TRBJ1-5; 10 nucleotides agree with TRBD1. V trimming: 5 bases; J trimming: 2 bases; junction bases outside the gene matches: 6. Germline assignment: CDR1 MNHNY and CDR2 SVGAGI (reference sequence). This CDR3 is built from 16 residues. CDR3 residues: CASSATGGFGNQPQHF. The CDR3 nucleotides are TGTGCCAGCAGTGCGACAGGGGGCTTCGGCAATCAGCCCCAGCATTTT.

The rearrangement uses TRBV6-5 and TRBJ2-5; tentatively, D is TRBD2 (5 bases). The germline gives CDR1 MNHEY, CDR2 SVGAGI. V lost 8 bases and J lost 7, with 17 bases in between. CDR3 size: 13 residues. The CDR3 nucleotides read TGTGCCAGCGGCCTTTTTGAGGGCCCGACCCAGTACTTC. It specifies CASGLFEGPTQYF.

The chain uses TRBV3-1 (or the pseudogene TRBV3-2) and TRBJ2-3; D is undetermined. In germline, CDR1 is LGHDT, CDR2 YNNKEL (reference sequence). With 6 bases removed from V and 4 bases from J, the gap between germline ends came to 5 bases. The CDR3 has 11 residues. The CDR3 reads CASRGADTQYF. The CDR3 nucleotides are TGTGCCAGCAGAGGAGCAGATACGCAGTATTTT.